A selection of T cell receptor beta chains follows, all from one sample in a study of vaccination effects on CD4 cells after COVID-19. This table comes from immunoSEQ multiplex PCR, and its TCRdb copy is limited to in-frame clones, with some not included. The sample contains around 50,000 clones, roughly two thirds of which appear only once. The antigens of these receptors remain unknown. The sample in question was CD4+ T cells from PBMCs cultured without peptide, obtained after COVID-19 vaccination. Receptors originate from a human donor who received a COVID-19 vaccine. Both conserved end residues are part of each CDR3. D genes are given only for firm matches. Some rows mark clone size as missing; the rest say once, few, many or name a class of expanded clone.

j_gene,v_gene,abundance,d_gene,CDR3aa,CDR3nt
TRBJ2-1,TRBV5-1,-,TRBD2,CASSETSGGASYNEQFF,TGCGCCAGCAGCGAAACTAGCGGGGGGGCATCCTACAATGAGCAGTTCTTC
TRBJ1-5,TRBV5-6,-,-,CASSFGRGNQPQHF,TGTGCCAGCAGCTTCGGCCGAGGCAATCAGCCCCAGCATTTT
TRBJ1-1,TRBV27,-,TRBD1,CASSSTGAGNTEAFF,TGTGCCAGCAGTTCAACAGGGGCAGGGAACACTGAAGCTTTCTTT
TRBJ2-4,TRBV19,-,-,CASRRTLGDIQYF,TGTGCCAGTAGGCGAACCCTGGGAGACATTCAGTACTTC
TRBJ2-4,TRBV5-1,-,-,CASSLGDGKNIQYF,TGCGCCAGCAGCTTGGGGGACGGCAAAAACATTCAGTACTTC
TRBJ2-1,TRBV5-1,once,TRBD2,CASSLRLAGGRPYNEQFF,TGCGCCAGCAGCTTACGACTAGCGGGGGGGCGGCCTTACAATGAGCAGTTCTTC
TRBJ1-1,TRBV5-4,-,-,CASSFRSSGNTEAFF,TGTGCCAGCAGCTTTAGGTCGTCAGGGAACACTGAAGCTTTCTTT
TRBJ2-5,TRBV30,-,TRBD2,CAWGPGGARETQYF,TGTGCCTGGGGACCGGGAGGGGCAAGAGAGACCCAGTACTTC
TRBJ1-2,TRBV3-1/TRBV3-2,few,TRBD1,CASSFWDSQAGYTF,TGTGCCAGCAGCTTCTGGGACAGTCAGGCTGGCTACACCTTC
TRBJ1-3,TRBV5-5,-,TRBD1,CASRGGRHSGNTIYF,TGTGCCAGCAGAGGGGGCAGACACTCTGGAAACACCATATATTTT
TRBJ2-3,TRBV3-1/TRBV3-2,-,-,CASSLRGARPPTQYF,TGTGCCAGCAGTTTAAGGGGGGCCCGCCCTCCTACGCAGTATTTT
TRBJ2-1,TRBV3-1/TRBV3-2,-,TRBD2,CASSQAVAGVLLNEQFF,TGTGCCAGCAGCCAAGCCGTAGCGGGAGTTTTGTTAAATGAGCAGTTCTTC
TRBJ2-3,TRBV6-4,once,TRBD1,CASSDRGQGDTQYF,TGTGCCAGCAGTGACAGGGGGCAAGGAGATACGCAGTATTTT
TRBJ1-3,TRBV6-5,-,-,CASTRRAGNTIYF,TGTGCCAGCACCCGCAGGGCTGGAAACACCATATATTTT
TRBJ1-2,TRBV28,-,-,CASSSRYGYTF,TGTGCCAGCAGTTCTAGATATGGCTACACCTTC
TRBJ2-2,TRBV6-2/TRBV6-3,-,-,CASSYGAQVAGELFF,TGTGCCAGCAGTTACGGCGCCCAGGTGGCCGGGGAGCTGTTTTTT
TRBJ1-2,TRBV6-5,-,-,CASGRGTGNYGYTF,TGTGCCAGCGGGCGGGGTACAGGCAACTATGGCTACACCTTC
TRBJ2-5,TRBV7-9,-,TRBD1,CASSATTGALETQYF,TGTGCCAGCAGCGCCACGACAGGGGCGCTGGAGACCCAGTACTTC
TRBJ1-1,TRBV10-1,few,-,CASSWDLQRSEAFF,TGCGCCAGCTCTTGGGACCTCCAGCGGTCTGAAGCTTTCTTT
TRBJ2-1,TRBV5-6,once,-,CASSLARGHEQFF,TGTGCCAGCAGCTTGGCACGAGGGCATGAGCAGTTCTTC
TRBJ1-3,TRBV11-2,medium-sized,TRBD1,CASSGGQVLHGNTIYF,TGTGCCAGCAGCGGAGGACAGGTGTTACACGGAAACACCATATATTTT
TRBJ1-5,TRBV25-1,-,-,CASSFGVGNQPQHF,TGTGCCAGCAGTTTCGGGGTGGGCAATCAGCCCCAGCATTTT
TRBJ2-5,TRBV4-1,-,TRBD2,CASSPRGLKRERETQYF,TGCGCCAGCAGCCCACGCGGTCTTAAGCGGGAGAGGGAGACCCAGTACTTC
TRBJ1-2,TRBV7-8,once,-,CASGRAVEGYTF,TGTGCCAGCGGGCGGGCTGTGGAAGGCTACACCTTC
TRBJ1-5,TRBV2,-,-,CASSGTYGGTNQPQHF,TGTGCCAGCAGTGGGACCTACGGGGGAACCAATCAGCCCCAGCATTTT
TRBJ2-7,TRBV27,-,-,CASWDWNSYEQYF,TGTGCCAGCTGGGACTGGAACTCCTACGAGCAGTACTTC
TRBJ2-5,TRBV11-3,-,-,CASSFEGGETQYF,TGTGCCAGCAGCTTTGAGGGGGGAGAGACCCAGTACTTC
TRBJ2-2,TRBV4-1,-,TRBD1,CASSQERQGTTNTGELFF,TGCGCCAGCAGCCAAGAGAGACAGGGTACTACGAACACCGGGGAGCTGTTTTTT
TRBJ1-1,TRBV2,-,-,CASTSVWGTNTEAFF,TGTGCCAGCACCTCCGTTTGGGGGACGAACACTGAAGCTTTCTTT
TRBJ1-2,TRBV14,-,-,CASSQATGGYGYTF,TGTGCCAGCAGCCAAGCTACAGGAGGATATGGCTACACCTTC
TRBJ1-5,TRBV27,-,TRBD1,CASSPSQGRNQPQHF,TGTGCCAGCAGTCCATCACAGGGGCGGAATCAGCCCCAGCATTTT
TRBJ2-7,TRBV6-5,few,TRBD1,CASSYGTGAYEQYF,TGTGCCAGCAGTTACGGGACAGGGGCCTACGAGCAGTACTTC
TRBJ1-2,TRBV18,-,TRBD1,CASSPPGGGYGYTF,TGTGCCAGCTCACCACCAGGGGGCGGCTATGGCTACACCTTC
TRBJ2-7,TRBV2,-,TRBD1,CANAGTGGHFSYEQYF,TGTGCCAACGCCGGGACAGGGGGCCACTTCTCCTACGAGCAGTACTTC
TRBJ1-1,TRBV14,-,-,CASSQDRQNTEAFF,TGTGCCAGCAGCCAAGATAGGCAGAACACTGAAGCTTTCTTT
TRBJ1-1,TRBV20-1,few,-,CSARGDNEAFF,TGCAGTGCTAGAGGAGATAATGAAGCTTTCTTT
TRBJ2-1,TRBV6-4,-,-,CASSDLIEGAARKFF,TGTGCCAGCAGTGACCTTATAGAGGGCGCTGCCCGAAAGTTCTTC
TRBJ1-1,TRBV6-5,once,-,CASSYQAGRANTEAFF,TGTGCCAGCAGTTACCAGGCAGGAAGGGCGAACACTGAAGCTTTCTTT
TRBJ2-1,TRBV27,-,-,CASSLSQGFAYNEQFF,TGTGCCAGCAGTTTATCGCAGGGGTTTGCCTACAATGAGCAGTTCTTC
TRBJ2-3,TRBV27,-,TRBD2,CASSIGRSGGDQSQYF,TGTGCCAGCAGCATTGGCCGTAGCGGGGGGGACCAGTCGCAGTATTTT
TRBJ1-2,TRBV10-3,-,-,CAIIEGVANYGYTF,TGTGCCATCATAGAAGGTGTAGCTAACTATGGCTACACCTTC
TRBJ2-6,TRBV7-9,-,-,CASSLRTSLAGANVLTF,TGTGCCAGCAGCTTAAGAACCAGCCTAGCTGGGGCCAACGTCCTGACTTTC
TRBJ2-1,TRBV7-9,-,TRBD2,CASSLSGGARNEQFF,TGTGCCAGCAGCTTATCGGGGGGGGCCCGCAATGAGCAGTTCTTC
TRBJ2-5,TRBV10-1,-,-,CASSESFPETQYF,TGCGCCAGCAGTGAGTCTTTCCCAGAGACCCAGTACTTC
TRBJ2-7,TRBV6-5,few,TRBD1,CASSYSGTGDIYEQYF,TGTGCCAGCAGTTACTCCGGGACAGGGGACATCTACGAGCAGTACTTC
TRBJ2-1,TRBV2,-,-,CASPIRRSSYNEQFF,TGTGCCAGCCCTATTAGGAGGAGCTCCTACAATGAGCAGTTCTTC
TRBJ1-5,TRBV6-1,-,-,CASRADSNQPQHF,TGTGCCAGCAGGGCGGATAGCAATCAGCCCCAGCATTTT
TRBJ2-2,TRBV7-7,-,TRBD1,CASSPQTGQFTGELFF,TGTGCCAGCAGCCCCCAAACGGGACAGTTCACCGGGGAGCTGTTTTTT
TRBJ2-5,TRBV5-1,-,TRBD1,CATSDRDVETQYF,TGCGCCACCTCGGACAGGGACGTGGAGACCCAGTACTTC
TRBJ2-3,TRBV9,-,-,CASSPHQRGGDTQYF,TGTGCCAGCAGCCCCCATCAGAGGGGGGGAGATACGCAGTATTTT
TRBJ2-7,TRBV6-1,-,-,CASSDSPYEQYF,TGTGCCAGCAGTGATTCCCCTTACGAGCAGTACTTC
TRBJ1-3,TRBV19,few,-,CASSIMGEGLGNTIYF,TGTGCCAGTAGTATTATGGGGGAAGGCCTTGGAAACACCATATATTTT
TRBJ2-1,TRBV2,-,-,CASSEGAGGVGLF,TGTGCCAGCAGTGAGGGCGCCGGCGGGGTCGGACTCTTC
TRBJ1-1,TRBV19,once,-,CASTDGRGLGTEAFF,TGTGCCAGTACCGACGGGAGGGGGTTAGGCACTGAAGCTTTCTTT
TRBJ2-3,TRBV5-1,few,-,CASSLDEPRTDTQYF,TGCGCCAGCAGCTTGGACGAGCCACGCACAGATACGCAGTATTTT
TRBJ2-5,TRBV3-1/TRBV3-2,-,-,CASSQRAGIETQYF,TGTGCCAGCAGCCAAAGGGCAGGGATAGAGACCCAGTACTTC
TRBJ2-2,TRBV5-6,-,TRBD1,CASSFRTGLNTGELFF,TGTGCCAGCAGCTTTAGGACAGGGTTAAACACCGGGGAGCTGTTTTTT